The clone carrying this TCR beta chain was counted a few times. The sample belongs to a study of cytotoxic CD8 clonotypes in ibrutinib-treated CLL. The wider study: The average sample held roughly 250,000 productive templates and around 87,000 productive rearrangements.

Sequenced by immunoSEQ multiplex PCR; TCRdb stores in-frame clones only, minus some. This sample has tens of thousands of clones, with about 65% found just once. Sequences were derived from PBMCs, sampled at disease progression, from a patient treated with ibrutinib. The sequence was collected from a human donor with chronic lymphocytic leukemia.

As DNA, the CDR3 is TGTGCCACCAAGACTAGCGGGGCCACAGATACGCAGTATTTT. Residues: CATKTSGATDTQYF. The chain is built from TRBV6-5 and TRBJ2-3; 11 bases are shared with TRBD2. V lost 10 bases, J lost 2 bases, and 5 bases stayed unmatched. CDR1 is MNHEY, CDR2 SVGAGI, per germline. This CDR3 region has 14 residues.